The 31 T cell receptor beta chains in this list originate from one sample, sequenced in a study of CD4 T cells in relation to SARS-CoV-2 and coronaviruses. Which antigens these TCRs recognize remains unknown. Before the COVID-19 pandemic, during about 2011-2019, CD4+ T cells were taken from unexposed donors. After ten to eleven days of culture, CD4+ T cells were isolated. Sequencing was performed with immunoSEQ multiplex PCR; in TCRdb, only in-frame clones are kept and a portion is missing. The sample yields about 22,000 clones, approximately 70% seen once. Sample: CD4+ T cells from PBMCs, cultured in vitro. These receptors originate from a human donor in good health.

The table lists this clone with a few counts. This rearrangement joins TRBV5-1 to TRBJ2-1; D remains ambiguous. Germline V gives CDR1 SGHRS, CDR2 YFSETQ. The CDR3 is 11 residues long. Trimming stripped 4 bases from V and 10 bases from J, with 9 bases between. As DNA, the CDR3 is TGCGCCAGCAGCAGGCAATCAGAGCAGTTCTTC. Encoded protein: CASSRQSEQFF.

The chain recombines TRBV7-9 with TRBJ2-3; TRBD2 matches 10 bases. Per germline, CDR1 SEHNR and CDR2 FQNEAQ (reference sequence). V dropped 1 base and J dropped 6; count of bases not matched to a gene: 7. The CDR3 loop spans 16 amino acids. CDR3 nucleotide sequence: TGTGCCAGCAGCTTAGTGGCTAGCGGGAGTGCGGATACGCAGTATTTT. This codes for CASSLVASGSADTQYF. The full variable domain, completed using reference TRBV7-9 and TRBJ2-3, is DTGVSQNPRHKITKRGQNVTFRCDPISEHNRLYWYRQTLGQGPEFLTYFQNEAQLEKSRLLSDRFSAERPKGSFSTLEIQRTEQGDSAMYLCASSLVASGSADTQYFGPGTRLTVL.

The rearrangement links TRBV7-2 to TRBJ1-2; 7 bases map to TRBD1. The CDR3 is 14 residues long. CDR1 is SGHTA, CDR2 FQGNSA, per germline. With 6 bases clipped from V and 2 bases from J, the junction kept 6 bases outside the gene matches. CDR3 region: CASRTQQGNYGYTF. The CDR3, as DNA: TGTGCCAGCAGGACCCAACAGGGGAACTATGGCTACACCTTC.

V is TRBV30 and J is TRBJ2-1; 14 bases agree with TRBD2. The CDR3 has 14 residues. Per the germline V gene, CDR1 is GTSNPN and CDR2 is SVGIG (reference sequence). V lost 5 bases, J lost 10 bases, and 7 bases stayed unmatched. CDR3 amino acids: CAWAPGLAGDEQFF. CDR3 in DNA: TGTGCCTGGGCGCCGGGACTAGCGGGAGACGAGCAGTTCTTC.

This chain connects TRBV4-3 to TRBJ2-1; 8 nucleotides align to TRBD2. V lost 0 bases to trimming and J lost 6 bases; unmatched junction nucleotides: 10. Germline CDR1 reads LGHNA; CDR2 reads YSLEER. CDR3 length: 17 amino acids. CDR3 region: CASSQDAGGRFLNEQFF. The CDR3 coding sequence is TGCGCCAGCAGCCAAGACGCGGGCGGGAGGTTTCTCAATGAGCAGTTCTTC.

This clone came up once. Written as DNA, the CDR3 is TGTGCCAGCTCACCTACAGGACAGGCAGGGGAGCTGTTTTTT. Protein product: CASSPTGQAGELFF. V usage is TRBV18 and J usage is TRBJ2-2; 7 nucleotides agree with TRBD1. Germline lookup yields CDR1 KGHSH and CDR2 LQKENI. The CDR3 covers 14 residues. J lost 8 bases, V lost 3 bases, and 6 bases had no gene match.

V gene TRBV5-6 combines with J gene TRBJ1-3; D is unclear. Per the germline V gene, CDR1 is SGHDT and CDR2 is YYEEEE. CDR3 length: 15 residues. V shed 0 bases and J shed 4 bases, with 11 bases lying between them. The chain's CDR3 is CASSLDPRPGNTIYF. CDR3 nucleotide sequence: TGTGCCAGCAGCTTGGATCCCAGACCCGGAAACACCATATATTTT.

J is TRBJ2-6 and V is TRBV5-5; D might be TRBD2 (6 bases). The CDR3 runs 16 residues. Trimming took 4 bases from V and 0 from J, leaving 11 bases between them. CDR1 and CDR2 from the germline V gene are SGHKS and YYEKEE (reference sequence). This CDR3 is CASSGGRSSGANVLTF. In nucleotides, the CDR3 is TGTGCCAGCAGCGGGGGGAGGAGCTCTGGGGCCAACGTCCTGACTTTC.

The chain employs TRBV7-2 and TRBJ2-2; D may match TRBD1 or TRBD2 (5 bases each). V was cut by 5 bases and J by 6 bases, with 22 bases left in between. Germline CDR1 is SGHTA and CDR2 is FQGNSA. CDR3 length equals 17 residues. CDR3 region: CASSKTRMRGIAGELFF. The CDR3 DNA is TGTGCCAGCAGCAAAACTAGGATGAGGGGAATCGCCGGGGAGCTGTTTTTT. Drawing the rest from reference TRBV7-2 and TRBJ2-2, the complete variable domain is GAGVSQSPSNKVTEKGKDVELRCDPISGHTALYWYRQSLGQGLEFLIYFQGNSAPDKSGLPSDRFSAERTGGSVSTLTIQRTQQEDSAVYLCASSKTRMRGIAGELFFGEGSRLTVL.

This clone was seen a few times. The J gene is TRBJ1-5, the V gene TRBV6-2 or TRBV6-3, with 7 bases that match TRBD1. V shed 3 bases and J 6 bases; nucleotides not matched to a gene: 5. The CDR3 extends over 14 amino acids. Germline CDR1 reads MNHEY; CDR2 reads SVGEGT. The CDR3 DNA reads TGTGCCAGCAGTTATTCGACAGGGATTCAGCCCCAGCATTTT. Its translation is CASSYSTGIQPQHF.

In this sample, this clone turned up a few times. The genes are TRBV5-6 and TRBJ2-7; a possible D gene is TRBD1 (5 bases). Germline lookup yields CDR1 SGHDT and CDR2 YYEEEE. Deletions cut 1 base from V and 5 bases from J, with 13 bases between. The CDR3 length is 14 residues. The CDR3 DNA follows: TGTGCCAGCAGCTTGCCAGGGTTGATGAACGAGCAGTACTTC. Its protein product is CASSLPGLMNEQYF.

J is TRBJ2-7 and V is TRBV2, with TRBD1 identical over 7 bases. Germline V CDR1 and CDR2: SNHLY, FYNNEI. This CDR3 has 15 residues. Trimming at V came to 6 bases and at J to 2 bases, leaving 10 bases not matched to a gene. CDR3 DNA sequence: TGTGCCAGCAGCCCGGGACAGATCCCCACCTACGAGCAGTACTTC. It codes for CASSPGQIPTYEQYF.

This chain joins TRBV5-8 and TRBJ1-2; 10 bases are shared with TRBD1. V trimming: 1 base; J trimming: 8 bases; junction bases outside the gene matches: 5. The CDR3 consists of 14 residues. Per germline, CDR1 SGHTS and CDR2 YDEGEE. The CDR3 DNA sequence: TGTGCCAGCAGCTTGAGGACAGGGGGAGCGGGCTACACCTTC. It is translated as CASSLRTGGAGYTF.

The DNA for the CDR3 is TGTGCCAGCAGCCCAGGGAATAGAGCTGAAGCTTTCTTT. This gives the protein CASSPGNRAEAFF. The V and J genes are TRBV28 and TRBJ1-1, with D possibly being TRBD1 (5 bases). V was clipped by 6 bases and J by 6 bases, with 14 bases between them. CDR1 and CDR2 (germline): MDHEN, SYDVKM. The CDR3 covers 13 residues.

V and J are TRBV5-1 and TRBJ2-3; D gene unclear. V lost 0 bases and J 4 bases, leaving 21 bases between the germline ends. This CDR3 comprises 18 residues. Germline-derived CDR1 and CDR2 are SGHRS and YFSETQ. This chain's CDR3 is CASSLGVGGFTTADTQYF. The DNA of the CDR3 is TGCGCCAGCAGCTTGGGGGTGGGCGGCTTTACGACGGCAGATACGCAGTATTTT.

In this sample, this clone turned up a few times. The chain couples TRBV7-9 to TRBJ2-7; 14 positions agree with TRBD2. Germline V gene data show CDR1 as SEHNR and CDR2 as FQNEAQ (reference sequence). J gave up 5 bases and V 5 bases, and 11 bases lay outside the gene matches. The CDR3 is 17 amino acids. The CDR3 DNA is TGTGCCAGCAGCCCAAACGACGGGACTAGCGGGAGTAACGAGCAGTACTTC. Protein sequence: CASSPNDGTSGSNEQYF.

This chain uses TRBV5-6 with TRBJ2-3; 7 nucleotides align to TRBD1. CDR3 length: 14 residues. The V and J ends lost 5 bases and 1 base, in that order; junction bases with no gene match: 4. Germline V CDR1 and CDR2: SGHDT, YYEEEE. The DNA for the CDR3 is TGTGCCAGCAGTGATGGACAGGGCACAGATACGCAGTATTTT. Its translation is CASSDGQGTDTQYF.

The V and J genes are TRBV12-3 or TRBV12-4 and TRBJ1-1; a weak D match, TRBD1 (5 bases). V was cut by 3 bases and J by 7 bases, with 12 bases left in between. The CDR3 consists of 13 residues. Written as DNA, the CDR3 is TGTGCCAGCAGTTTTAACCGGGACCGTGAAGCTTTCTTT. Translating it yields CASSFNRDREAFF.

This clone was seen only once. J is TRBJ1-6 and V is TRBV6-5; weak D call: TRBD1 (6 bases). The germline V gene encodes CDR1 MNHEY and CDR2 SVGAGI. CDR3 size: 14 residues. The germline V and J ends were trimmed by 6 bases and 8 bases, with 14 bases remaining between them. The CDR3 loop reads CASRPGGQYSPLHF. The DNA of the CDR3 is TGTGCCAGCAGACCTGGGGGGCAATATTCACCCCTCCACTTT.

This clone was picked up a small number of times. The genes are TRBV5-4 and TRBJ1-1; D possibly corresponds to TRBD1 (5 bases). The CDR3 runs to 14 residues. Trimming shortened V by 0 bases and J by 1 base, and 7 bases separated the two germline ends. Germline assignment: CDR1 SGHNT and CDR2 YYREEE (reference sequence). CDR3 coding DNA: TGTGCCAGCAGCTTGGGGGGCCGGAACACTGAAGCTTTCTTT. Amino acid sequence: CASSLGGRNTEAFF.

This clone was detected once. The rearrangement links TRBV6-6 to TRBJ1-1; D is perhaps TRBD1 (6 bases). Germline V gene lookup returns CDR1 MNHNY and CDR2 SVGAGI (reference sequence). Trimming stripped 6 bases from V and 3 bases from J, with 17 bases between. The CDR3 totals 15 residues. In nucleotides, the CDR3 is TGTGCCAGCAGCCAAGGAGCAGGGGATGACACTGAAGCTTTCTTT. Translated: CASSQGAGDDTEAFF.

Only a few counts were recorded for this clone. This sequence joins TRBV4-3 and TRBJ1-2; 10 nucleotides match TRBD1. The CDR3 loop spans 13 amino acids. Germline lookup yields CDR1 LGHNA and CDR2 YSLEER. J gave up 7 bases and V 8 bases, and 7 bases lay outside the gene matches. CDR3 sequence reads: CASAPGQGIGYTF. The CDR3 nucleotides are TGCGCCAGCGCTCCGGGACAGGGGATTGGCTACACCTTC.

V is TRBV7-9 and J is TRBJ2-5; 7 nucleotides agree with TRBD2. J gave up 5 bases and V 6 bases, and 6 bases lay outside the gene matches. CDR1 SEHNR and CDR2 FQNEAQ come from the germline V gene (reference sequence). The length of the CDR3 is 13 residues. In DNA, the CDR3 is TGTGCCAGCAGAAGCGGGGCGCGGGAGACCCAGTACTTC. Translated, it gives CASRSGARETQYF.

The CDR3 sequence is CASSSSGTRPYNEQFF. CDR3 in DNA: TGCGCCAGCAGCTCGTCGGGGACTAGACCCTACAATGAGCAGTTCTTC. The chain carries TRBV5-1 and TRBJ2-1; 8 positions agree with TRBD2. The CDR3 loop spans 16 amino acids. With V trimmed by 3 bases and J by 2 bases, 7 bases remained unmatched. CDR1 is SGHRS, CDR2 YFSETQ, per germline. Together with reference TRBV5-1 and TRBJ2-1, the CDR3 gives the full variable domain: KAGVTQTPRYLIKTRGQQVTLSCSPISGHRSVSWYQQTPGQGLQFLFEYFSETQRNKGNFPGRFSGRQFSNSRSEMNVSTLELGDSALYLCASSSSGTRPYNEQFFGPGTRLTVL.

V and J are TRBV27 and TRBJ2-1, with D maybe TRBD1 (6 bases). The V end was cut by 5 bases, the J end by 9 bases, with 20 bases between. Germline CDR1 is MNHEY and CDR2 is SMNVEV (reference sequence). The CDR3 loop spans 15 amino acids. This CDR3 is CASSPGDSPGAEQFF. The CDR3 coding sequence is TGTGCCAGCAGTCCCGGGGATAGCCCAGGGGCTGAGCAGTTCTTC.

The rearrangement joins TRBV29-1 to TRBJ2-2; 7 nucleotides match TRBD1. CDR3 length: 14 amino acids. The V and J ends lost 7 bases and 0 bases, in that order; junction bases with no gene match: 5. Germline CDR1 is SQVTM and CDR2 is ANQGSEA. CDR3 bases: TGCAGCGCACGGACAGGAACGAACACCGGGGAGCTGTTTTTT. Translated, it gives CSARTGTNTGELFF.

DNA of the CDR3: TGCAGTGCTAGTAAGCGGGCGGGTCTCCAAGAGACCCAGTACTTC. It is translated as CSASKRAGLQETQYF. The chain links TRBV20-1 to TRBJ2-5; D perhaps matches TRBD2 (6 bases). CDR1 is DFQATT and CDR2 is SNEGSKA in the germline V gene (reference sequence). Trimming cost V 3 bases and J 1 base, with 15 bases left between them. The CDR3 contains 15 residues.

The chain uses TRBV27 and TRBJ2-5; 11 bases agree with TRBD2. The CDR3 runs to 16 residues. V trimming: 0 bases; J trimming: 5 bases; junction bases outside the gene matches: 5. The germline V gene encodes CDR1 MNHEY and CDR2 SMNVEV (reference sequence). CDR3: CASSLSLAGVPETQYF. In nucleotides, the CDR3 is TGTGCCAGCAGTTTATCACTAGCGGGAGTTCCTGAGACCCAGTACTTC.

This clone was detected only a few times. This rearrangement joins TRBV5-4 to TRBJ2-7; 10 bases map to TRBD1. This CDR3 contains 15 residues. V dropped 2 bases and J dropped 4; count of bases not matched to a gene: 6. Germline CDR1 SGHNT, CDR2 YYREEE (reference sequence). The CDR3 region has the DNA TGTGCCAGCAGCTTCGGGGACAGGGGCTCTTACGAGCAGTACTTC. Translated, it gives CASSFGDRGSYEQYF.

The V gene is TRBV18, the J gene TRBJ2-1; TRBD1 aligns across 9 bases. The germline gives CDR1 KGHSH, CDR2 LQKENI. V was pared by 5 bases and J by 2 bases, with 4 bases of the junction left unmatched. The length of the CDR3 is 15 residues. The CDR3 coding sequence is TGTGCCAGCTCAGCCGGACAGGGGCCCTACAATGAGCAGTTCTTC. It codes for CASSAGQGPYNEQFF.

The gene calls are TRBV9 and TRBJ2-1, with 7 bases lining up with TRBD2. V trimming: 0 bases; J trimming: 7 bases; junction bases outside the gene matches: 10. CDR1 and CDR2 from the germline V gene are SGDLS and YYNGEE. The CDR3 is 16 residues long. CDR3 nucleotides: TGTGCCAGCAGCGTAGCAGGGTATGGGGGAGGGAATGAGCAGTTCTTC. Translated, it gives CASSVAGYGGGNEQFF.